This T cell receptor beta chain was obtained from a study of blood T cell repertoires in COVID-19. On the study more broadly: Some COVID-19 samples were acute and others convalescent; all came from the United States, Italy and Spain.

One Seattle source followed patients from active infection through their disease course. In the authors' workflow: Reference gene primer amplification yielded estimated nucleated cell counts. The assay was immunoSEQ multiplex PCR, and TCRdb's table has in-frame clones only and misses some. V and J calls and clone size are copied from that table; D and trimming were computed from the DNA. This table has 85,000 to 120,000 clones, 87% appearing once. CDR3 length equals 13 residues. Germline CDR1 reads MDHEN; CDR2 reads SYDVKM. The ends were cut back, 8 bases at V and 1 base at J, with 12 bases in the middle.

The specimen sequenced was peripheral blood. The receptor's source is a woman aged 50 to 60 with COVID-19, enrolled during active disease. The J gene is TRBJ2-7, the V gene TRBV28, with D possibly TRBD1 on 6 matching bases. This CDR3 reads CASQDSASYEQYF. The CDR3 nucleotides read TGTGCCAGCCAGGACAGCGCGTCCTACGAGCAGTACTTC.